The T cell receptor (beta chain) under discussion was sequenced for a study of blood T cell repertoires in COVID-19. On the study more broadly: The United States, Italy and Spain supplied acute and convalescent COVID-19 samples. PBMCs, B-cell-depleted T cells, or T cells provided the cDNA or gDNA that made up the material.

Germline V gene lookup returns CDR1 LGHDT and CDR2 YNNKEL (reference sequence). The CDR3 has 14 residues. Trimming cost V 2 bases and J 8 bases; bases outside gene matches: 5. Authors' analysis steps: Amplified reference gene primers provided the basis for estimating nucleated cell counts. Profiled with immunoSEQ multiplex PCR; TCRdb holds only in-frame clones, not every one. Clonal size and the V and J genes are those of that table, whereas D and trimming came from the DNA. The repertoire consists of over 95,000 clones, with around 74% occurring once and the leading ten covering around 18%. Specimen: peripheral blood. The TCR sequence derives from a woman older than 75 with active or convalescent COVID-19. This chain joins TRBV3-1 (or the pseudogene TRBV3-2) and TRBJ1-2, with 10 bases aligning to TRBD1. The CDR3 coding sequence is TGTGCCAGCAGCCAACCGGGACAGGGGACAGGCTACACCTTC. It yields the protein CASSQPGQGTGYTF.